This TCR beta chain derives from a study of CD8 T cell repertoires and HIV-1 epitope variants. Method: immunoSEQ multiplex PCR; TCRdb's copy keeps in-frame clones and lacks some. Among 5,000 to 6,500 clones listed, about 62% were seen once. There are 13 residues in the CDR3. Trimming shortened V by 3 bases and J by 14 bases, and 16 bases separated the two germline ends. Germline values: CDR1 LNHDA, CDR2 SQIVND (reference sequence). On this clone: Its antigen is undetermined.

The origin of this receptor is a male donor with HIV. This chain joins TRBV19 and TRBJ1-4; D is possibly TRBD1 (6 bases). The sample comprised cultured CD8+ T cells derived from PBMCs. The CDR3 DNA is TGTGCCAGTAGTATCCCAACCGGGACACGGCTGTTTTTT. Translated: CASSIPTGTRLFF.